This T cell receptor (beta chain) originates from a study of multiple sclerosis patients with progressive multifocal leukoencephalopathy. Notes on the study in general: Lower normalized Shannon entropy suggested reduced TRB diversity in most PML patients.

The V segment lost 0 bases and the J segment 3 bases; nucleotides outside the gene matches: 2. The V gene's germline CDR1 is KGHSH and CDR2 LQKENI. The CDR3 has 16 amino acids. Specified time point: five to six months of natalizumab therapy. As to this clone: The antigen remains undetermined.

Synthetic inline TR CDR3 controls covering all V-J pairings were spiked into each PCR. The assay was immunoSEQ multiplex PCR, and TCRdb's table has in-frame clones only and misses some. The sample lists 25,000 to 35,000 clones; around 92% were seen once. Sequencing was performed on PBMCs, taken from a patient treated with natalizumab. This TCR came from a human donor with multiple sclerosis. The chain is built from TRBV18 and TRBJ2-7; 13 bases are shared with TRBD2. The CDR3, as DNA: TGTGCCAGCTCACCACCGCGACTAGCGGGGGGCTACGAGCAGTACTTC. Encoded protein: CASSPPRLAGGYEQYF.